The 18 T cell receptor beta chains below were found in one sample sequenced in a study of blood T cell repertoires in COVID-19. Some clones are missing from TCRdb's copy, which holds only in-frame ones; the method was immunoSEQ multiplex PCR. This table holds over 85,000 clones, about 85% found once. The material sequenced was peripheral blood. The receptor source for this set is a woman aged 50 to 65 with COVID-19, enrolled during active disease.

In this sample, this clone turned up a few times. As DNA, the CDR3 is TGCGCCAGCAGCTTCAGCCAGGGGAATTACGAGCAGTACTTC. Protein: CASSFSQGNYEQYF. V usage is TRBV5-1 and J usage is TRBJ2-7; perhaps TRBD1 as D (6 bases). Trimming removed 2 bases from V and 4 bases from J, with 13 bases in between. Germline CDR1 is SGHRS and CDR2 is YFSETQ. There are 14 residues in the CDR3.

This chain uses TRBV4-1 with TRBJ1-2; D is possibly TRBD1 (6 bases). The CDR3 runs 15 residues. Germline loops: CDR1 MGHRA, CDR2 YSYEKL. Deletions cut 2 bases from V and 3 bases from J, with 13 bases between. CDR3 region: CASSQYWSGDYGYTF. CDR3 in DNA: TGCGCCAGCAGCCAATATTGGTCAGGGGACTATGGCTACACCTTC.

The CDR3 bases are TGTGCCACCAGCAGAGACGGAGGCTACGAGCAGTACTTC. It specifies CATSRDGGYEQYF. J is TRBJ2-7 and V is TRBV15, with a tentative D call TRBD2 (5 bases). The length of the CDR3 is 13 residues. Per germline, CDR1 LNHNV and CDR2 YYDKDF (reference sequence). Trimming took 0 bases from V and 3 from J, leaving 6 bases between them.

J is TRBJ2-1 and V is TRBV6-5, with 8 positions matching TRBD1. Germline assignment: CDR1 MNHEY and CDR2 SVGAGI. The V and J ends lost 5 bases and 6 bases, in that order; junction bases with no gene match: 3. The CDR3 is 13 amino acids. The CDR3 sequence: CASSKQGANEQFF. CDR3 DNA: TGTGCCAGCAGTAAGCAGGGGGCCAATGAGCAGTTCTTC.

The chain recombines TRBV7-2 with TRBJ2-5, with D perhaps TRBD2 (6 bases). From germline, CDR1 is SGHTA and CDR2 FQGNSA. This CDR3 contains 14 residues. Trimming shortened V by 3 bases and J by 5 bases, and 13 bases separated the two germline ends. The CDR3 coding sequence is TGTGCCAGCAGCTTCTCACGGGGGTGGGAGACCCAGTACTTC. Translating gives CASSFSRGWETQYF.

This CDR3 is CASNLRTGAYYGYTF. The CDR3, as DNA: TGTGCCAGTAATCTTCGGACAGGGGCCTACTATGGCTACACCTTC. The genes are TRBV19 and TRBJ1-2, with 9 bases that match TRBD1. V lost 7 bases, J lost 3 bases, and 9 bases stayed unmatched. In germline, CDR1 is LNHDA, CDR2 SQIVND (reference sequence). The CDR3 has 15 residues.

V is TRBV18 and J is TRBJ2-1, with D possibly TRBD2 on 6 matching bases. CDR1 and CDR2 from the germline V gene are KGHSH and LQKENI. The CDR3 is made up of 16 amino acids. Trimming took 0 bases from V and 4 from J, leaving 13 bases between them. CDR3 sequence reads: CASSPPIGGAYNEQFF. The CDR3 nucleotides are TGTGCCAGCTCACCACCTATTGGAGGGGCATACAATGAGCAGTTCTTC.

The rearrangement joins TRBV7-8 to TRBJ2-1; D is possibly TRBD2 (6 bases). V was shortened by 5 bases and J by 7 bases, with 15 bases between the two germline ends. CDR3 length equals 14 residues. The germline CDR1 and CDR2 sequences are SGHVS and FQNEAQ. The chain's CDR3 is CASSPGGSKNEQFF. The CDR3 bases are TGTGCCAGCAGCCCTGGGGGGTCTAAGAATGAGCAGTTCTTC. Complete variable domain (other parts from reference TRBV7-8 and TRBJ2-1): GAGVSQSPRYKVAKRGQDVALRCDPISGHVSLFWYQQALGQGPEFLTYFQNEAQLDKSGLPSDRFFAERPEGSVSTLKIQRTQQEDSAVYLCASSPGGSKNEQFFGPGTRLTVL.

The chain recombines TRBV6-4 with TRBJ1-2; a weak D match, TRBD1 (6 bases). This CDR3 contains 15 residues. Germline CDR1 MRHNA, CDR2 SNTAGT. The ends were cut back, 5 bases at V and 6 bases at J, with 19 bases in the middle. The CDR3 DNA reads TGTGCCAGCAGTACTACGCACAGGGTAGGTAATGGCTACACCTTC. Residues: CASSTTHRVGNGYTF.

In this sample, this clone turned up a few times. The chain couples TRBV7-8 to TRBJ2-7, with a tentative D call TRBD1 (6 bases). CDR3 length: 13 residues. With 4 bases removed from V and 3 bases from J, the gap between germline ends came to 10 bases. Per germline, CDR1 SGHVS and CDR2 FQNEAQ. The CDR3 coding sequence is TGTGCCAGCAGCTGGGACACCCTCTACGAGCAGTACTTC. It specifies CASSWDTLYEQYF. Together with reference TRBV7-8 and TRBJ2-7, the CDR3 gives the full variable domain: GAGVSQSPRYKVAKRGQDVALRCDPISGHVSLFWYQQALGQGPEFLTYFQNEAQLDKSGLPSDRFFAERPEGSVSTLKIQRTQQEDSAVYLCASSWDTLYEQYFGPGTRLTVT.

Only a few counts were recorded for this clone. The V and J genes are TRBV7-8 and TRBJ2-2; D gene ambiguous. The germline V gene encodes CDR1 SGHVS and CDR2 FQNEAQ. The CDR3 has 16 residues. Trimming cost V 2 bases and J 0 bases, with 10 bases left between them. DNA of the CDR3: TGTGCCAGCAGCTTACGCCAAGCTGCGAACACCGGGGAGCTGTTTTTT. Its translation is CASSLRQAANTGELFF.

J is TRBJ1-2 and V is TRBV6-5; TRBD1 agrees at 7 bases. V trimming: 2 bases; J trimming: 8 bases; junction bases outside the gene matches: 11. There are 15 residues in the CDR3. Germline assignment: CDR1 MNHEY and CDR2 SVGAGI. CDR3 loop: CASSYAWDSPLGYTF. CDR3 in DNA: TGTGCCAGCAGTTACGCCTGGGACAGCCCCCTCGGCTACACCTTC.

V and J are TRBV24-1 and TRBJ2-1; TRBD2 matches 12 bases. The CDR3 is made up of 17 amino acids. CDR1 and CDR2 from the germline V gene are KGHDR and SFDVKD. Trimming took 8 bases from V and 6 from J; bases not matched to a gene: 13. For the CDR3, the DNA is TGTGCCACCAAAGACTCATCTCCGGGACTAGCGGGCAATGAGCAGTTCTTC. It codes for CATKDSSPGLAGNEQFF.

This clone was observed a single time. The V call is TRBV6-5, the J call TRBJ1-1, with D maybe TRBD1 (6 bases). The V gene lost 6 bases and the J gene lost 5 bases, with 16 bases spanning the gap. Per the germline V gene, CDR1 is MNHEY and CDR2 is SVGAGI. The CDR3 is made up of 14 amino acids. The CDR3 spells CASRGGGLGTEAFF. DNA for the CDR3: TGTGCCAGCAGAGGGGGGGGTTTGGGGACTGAAGCTTTCTTT.

This sequence joins TRBV18 and TRBJ2-7; D perhaps matches TRBD2 (6 bases). V gave up 3 bases and J gave up 7 bases, with 22 bases separating them. The CDR3 spans 16 residues. Germline assignment: CDR1 KGHSH and CDR2 LQKENI. CDR3 in DNA: TGTGCCAGCTCACCGAATAGCGGCTCCGCCCTCTCGGAGCAGTACTTC. Amino acid sequence: CASSPNSGSALSEQYF.

This chain links TRBV7-6 with TRBJ1-2, with TRBD1 matching 10 bases. The CDR3 covers 15 residues. Germline V CDR1 and CDR2: SGHVS, FNYEAQ. The V gene end was trimmed by 0 bases and the J gene end by 9 bases; junction bases not matched to a gene: 7. CDR3 bases: TGTGCCAGCAGCTTAGCCGGGACAGGGGTGAAAAGCTACACCTTC. Translated: CASSLAGTGVKSYTF.

The rearrangement links TRBV6-6 to TRBJ1-6; 8 bases agree with TRBD1. The CDR3 is made up of 18 amino acids. From germline, CDR1 is MNHNY and CDR2 SVGAGI (reference sequence). Losses at the gene ends were 5 bases for V and 2 bases for J; bases not matched to a gene: 11. The CDR3 DNA sequence: TGTGCCAGCAGTCGTGAAACAGCGACAGGGGCCTATAATTCACCCCTCCACTTT. The encoded protein is CASSRETATGAYNSPLHF.

As for this clone: In the same sample, other DNA sequences code for this CDR3. This chain connects TRBV27 to TRBJ1-6; D is perhaps TRBD1 (5 bases). Trimming pared 8 bases from V and 7 bases from J, leaving 12 bases between. This CDR3 spans 13 amino acids. Germline CDR1 and CDR2: MNHEY and SMNVEV (reference sequence). In nucleotides, the CDR3 is TGTGCCAGCCGTGGACAAGGAAATTCACCCCTCCACTTT. Translated, it gives CASRGQGNSPLHF.